The clone carrying this T cell receptor beta chain appeared many times. The data were taken from a study of response to subunit inactivated influenza vaccine. The germline V gene encodes CDR1 ENHRY and CDR2 SYGVKD. There are 16 residues in the CDR3. J lost 4 bases, V lost 8 bases, and 15 bases had no gene match. TCRdb re-called the RT-PCR reads with MiXCR, one entry per CDR3 protein. The sample holds about 180,000 distinct CDR3 sequences, nearly 9.5% seen once. The starting material was non-naive T cells sorted from PBMCs, obtained on the day of vaccination. The chain has TRBV10-3 and TRBJ2-5, with TRBD2 matching 8 bases. This sequence originates from a middle-aged man who received an inactivated influenza vaccine. This CDR3 reads CAIASGLDMRLETQYF. DNA for the CDR3: TGTGCCATCGCTAGCGGGTTGGATATGAGACTAGAGACCCAGTACTTC.